The 19 T cell receptor beta chains below were found in one sample sequenced in a study of OX40 agonist ivuxolimab in advanced cancers. Library creation used the immunoSEQ multiplex PCR assay. TCRdb mirrors the immuneACCESS table, restricted to in-frame sequences. Some clones are absent from its copies; in checked studies, under half trace to an unresolved V gene, and the reason for the others is unknown. The sample includes 77,000 or so clones, with under 85% observed a single time. The top ten constitute approximately 0.51% of the sample. The sample in question was CD4+ or CD8+ T cells sorted from blood, obtained in a trial of the OX40 agonist ivuxolimab. The source of these receptors is an adult with an advanced solid tumor such as melanoma, head and neck, liver or kidney cancer.

The chain carries TRBV15 and TRBJ2-7; TRBD1 agrees at 7 bases. The CDR3 contains 13 residues. The ends lost 0 bases at V and 5 bases at J; junction bases unmatched: 1. The germline V gene has CDR1 LNHNV and CDR2 YYDKDF (reference sequence). CDR3 residues: CATSREQGNEQYF. CDR3 sequence (DNA): TGTGCCACCAGCAGAGAACAGGGGAACGAGCAGTACTTC. The complete variable domain, with remaining parts taken from reference TRBV15 and TRBJ2-7, reads DAMVIQNPRYQVTQFGKPVTLSCSQTLNHNVMYWYQQKSSQAPKLLFHYYDKDFNNEADTPDNFQSRRPNTSFCFLDIRSPGLGDTAMYLCATSREQGNEQYFGPGTRLTVT.

The V call is TRBV18, the J call TRBJ1-2; D gene ambiguous. The V end was cut by 1 base, the J end by 0 bases, with 12 bases between. The CDR3 has 16 amino acids. Germline lookup yields CDR1 KGHSH and CDR2 LQKENI. CDR3 nucleotide sequence: TGTGCCAGCTCACCACGGCAGAACGCAGCTAACTATGGCTACACCTTC. It codes for CASSPRQNAANYGYTF.

The rearrangement joins TRBV11-2 to TRBJ2-3; TRBD2 matches at 10 bases. V lost 1 base, J lost 3 bases, and 4 bases stayed unmatched. This CDR3 is built from 16 residues. CDR1 and CDR2 (germline): SGHAT, FQNNGV. Here the CDR3 reads CASSLGAGGLTDTQYF. CDR3 nucleotide sequence: TGTGCCAGCAGCTTAGGAGCGGGAGGGCTGACAGATACGCAGTATTTT.

The gene calls are TRBV5-4 and TRBJ1-3; weak D call: TRBD1 (6 bases). The CDR3 covers 14 residues. Trimming cost V 5 bases and J 4 bases, with 13 bases left between them. Germline V gives CDR1 SGHNT, CDR2 YYREEE (reference sequence). The CDR3 region has the DNA TGTGCCAGCAGTTACGGGACACGCGGAAACACCATATATTTT. Translated, it gives CASSYGTRGNTIYF.

The J gene is TRBJ1-5, the V gene TRBV21-1; TRBD1 was called by the table and not checked on the DNA. TRBV21-1 is flagged as a pseudogene. This CDR3 region has 16 residues. This CDR3 reads CASSKRPQGDNQPQHF. In nucleotides, the CDR3 is TGTGCCAGCAGCAAAAGACCTCAGGGGGACAATCAGCCCCAGCATTTT.

This clone has a handful of counts. This chain uses TRBV18 with TRBJ1-6; D perhaps matches TRBD1 (6 bases). The length of the CDR3 is 16 residues. Trimming cost V 4 bases and J 5 bases, with 15 bases left between them. Germline assignment: CDR1 KGHSH and CDR2 LQKENI. CDR3 sequence (DNA): TGTGCCAGCTCACTAGGGACATCCACTAATAATTCACCCCTCCACTTT. The encoded protein is CASSLGTSTNNSPLHF.

The chain has TRBV9 and TRBJ1-2, with unresolved D. CDR3 length equals 14 residues. The V gene lost 0 bases and the J gene lost 4 bases, with 10 bases spanning the gap. Germline CDR1 SGDLS, CDR2 YYNGEE. As DNA, the CDR3 is TGTGCCAGCAGCGTAGATCACTCCTCCTATGGCTACACCTTC. Translated, it gives CASSVDHSSYGYTF.

The DNA for the CDR3 is TGTGCCAGCAGCTTCCAGGGGAAAGCCTCTGGGGCCAACGTCCTGACTTTC. Encoded protein: CASSFQGKASGANVLTF. The chain links TRBV7-8 to TRBJ2-6, with D possibly being TRBD1 (6 bases). V gave up 3 bases and J gave up 0 bases, with 12 bases separating them. This CDR3 comprises 17 residues. The germline CDR1 and CDR2 sequences are SGHVS and FQNEAQ.

This chain uses TRBV7-6 with TRBJ2-2; D is perhaps TRBD1 (5 bases). The V end lost 2 bases, the J end lost 2 bases, and 6 bases lay between the germline ends. Per the germline V gene, CDR1 is SGHVS and CDR2 is FNYEAQ. The CDR3 is 14 residues long. Written as DNA, the CDR3 is TGTGCCAGCAGCTTACAGGGAAACACCGGGGAGCTGTTTTTT. Translating it yields CASSLQGNTGELFF.

The chain combines TRBV7-2 with TRBJ2-5; 15 nucleotides align to TRBD2. This CDR3 comprises 16 residues. The ends lost 4 bases at V and 3 bases at J; junction bases unmatched: 3. CDR1 and CDR2 (germline): SGHTA, FQGNSA. The CDR3: CASSSWTSGGEETQYF. CDR3 bases: TGTGCCAGCAGCTCATGGACTAGCGGGGGGGAAGAGACCCAGTACTTC.

The chain employs TRBV7-2 and TRBJ1-3, with D unclear. The CDR3 runs 14 residues. The ends were cut back, 7 bases at V and 0 bases at J, with 10 bases in the middle. Per germline, CDR1 SGHTA and CDR2 FQGNSA. The CDR3: CASMTPNSGNTIYF. DNA of the CDR3: TGTGCCAGCATGACACCGAACTCTGGAAACACCATATATTTT.

This chain links TRBV19 with TRBJ2-7; D gene unclear. The germline V gene has CDR1 LNHDA and CDR2 SQIVND (reference sequence). The length of the CDR3 is 15 residues. V lost 4 bases and J 4 bases, leaving 17 bases between the germline ends. CDR3 bases: TGTGCCAGTAGTACCACCCTCCTCTCGGTTTACGAGCAGTACTTC. This translates into CASSTTLLSVYEQYF.

This clone showed up just once. The chain recombines TRBV6-1 with TRBJ2-3, with TRBD1 as a possible D gene (5 bases). Per the germline V gene, CDR1 is MNHNS and CDR2 is SASEGT. The CDR3 runs to 14 residues. V was trimmed by 5 bases and J by 3 bases, leaving 12 bases between them. This CDR3 reads CASSLRVRTDTQYF. DNA of the CDR3: TGTGCCAGCAGTCTCAGGGTGAGGACAGATACGCAGTATTTT.

As regards this clone: Within the sample, other DNA sequences also encode this same CDR3. V and J are TRBV29-1 and TRBJ1-3; D gene uncertain. The length of the CDR3 is 13 residues. The V end was cut by 5 bases, the J end by 4 bases, with 12 bases between. From germline, CDR1 is SQVTM and CDR2 ANQGSEA. The CDR3 bases are TGCAGCGTTCGGCGAGGCGGCGGAAACACCATATATTTT. Translated, it gives CSVRRGGGNTIYF.

The chain couples TRBV7-9 to TRBJ2-7; 7 bases are a match to TRBD1. The trim removed 3 bases at V and 2 bases at J, leaving 4 bases unmatched. Looked up from germline, CDR1 is SEHNR and CDR2 is FQNEAQ (reference sequence). CDR3 size: 14 residues. The CDR3 DNA follows: TGTGCCAGCAGCTTCCTGGACAGGACCTACGAGCAGTACTTC. This gives the protein CASSFLDRTYEQYF.

The chain employs TRBV2 and TRBJ2-7; 12 bases align to TRBD1. The CDR3 is 15 residues long. Unmatched junction bases numbered 8, after V lost 6 bases and J lost 5 bases. The germline CDR1 and CDR2 sequences are SNHLY and FYNNEI. In DNA, the CDR3 is TGTGCCAGCAGGTACCGGGACAGGGGGCGAAACGAGCAGTACTTC. Amino acid sequence: CASRYRDRGRNEQYF.

The genes are TRBV11-2 and TRBJ1-3, with D possibly TRBD1 on 6 matching bases. The CDR3 runs 16 residues. The V gene lost 5 bases and the J gene lost 1 base, with 15 bases spanning the gap. Germline V gives CDR1 SGHAT, CDR2 FQNNGV. The CDR3 bases are TGTGCCAGCAGCCCCAGGGGCCAGCTTTCTGGAAACACCATATATTTT. Translating gives CASSPRGQLSGNTIYF.

The V gene is TRBV5-6, the J gene TRBJ1-2, with 7 bases lining up with TRBD1. This CDR3 has 13 amino acids. Trimming removed 0 bases from V and 6 bases from J; junction bases left unmatched: 2. Germline V lookup: CDR1 SGHDT, CDR2 YYEEEE. The CDR3 coding sequence is TGTGCCAGCAGCTTGGGACAGGGCCATGGCTACACCTTC. Residues: CASSLGQGHGYTF.

The CDR3 region is CASSQDKAWGYTF. Written as DNA, the CDR3 is TGTGCCAGCAGCCAAGATAAGGCATGGGGCTACACCTTC. J is TRBJ1-2 and V is TRBV4-2; no reliable D call. The length of the CDR3 is 13 residues. V lost 0 bases and J lost 8, with 10 bases in between. Germline assignment: CDR1 LGHNA and CDR2 YNFKEQ.